These 2 T cell receptor beta chains share one sample of origin, sequenced in a study of T cell changes during pregnancy in multiple sclerosis. Sequencing was performed with immunoSEQ multiplex PCR; in TCRdb, only in-frame clones are kept and a portion is missing. Of approximately 100,000 clones in the sample, roughly 92% are singletons; the top ten hold about 0.88%. Here the sequenced sample was peripheral blood, taken after pregnancy. These receptors originate from a female donor with multiple sclerosis, enrolled in a pregnancy study.

This clone was picked up a small number of times. Here the CDR3 reads CATSQRKTGSEQYF. Here the CDR3 DNA reads TGTGCCACCAGCCAGAGGAAAACAGGGAGCGAGCAGTACTTC. The chain is built from TRBV15 and TRBJ2-7, with D possibly being TRBD1 (6 bases). Germline CDR1 and CDR2: LNHNV and YYDKDF (reference sequence). The CDR3 consists of 14 residues. Trimming removed 5 bases at V and 6 bases at J, with 17 bases between. Together with reference TRBV15 and TRBJ2-7, the CDR3 gives the full variable domain: DAMVIQNPRYQVTQFGKPVTLSCSQTLNHNVMYWYQQKSSQAPKLLFHYYDKDFNNEADTPDNFQSRRPNTSFCFLDIRSPGLGDTAMYLCATSQRKTGSEQYFGPGTRLTVT.

The rearrangement joins TRBV6-5 to TRBJ2-1, with D unresolved. The CDR3 runs to 14 residues. The germline V and J ends were trimmed by 0 bases and 7 bases, with 10 bases remaining between them. Germline V gene sequence: CDR1 MNHEY, CDR2 SVGAGI. The CDR3 sequence is CASSYSSETNEQFF. The CDR3 coding sequence is TGTGCCAGCAGTTACTCATCTGAGACAAATGAGCAGTTCTTC.